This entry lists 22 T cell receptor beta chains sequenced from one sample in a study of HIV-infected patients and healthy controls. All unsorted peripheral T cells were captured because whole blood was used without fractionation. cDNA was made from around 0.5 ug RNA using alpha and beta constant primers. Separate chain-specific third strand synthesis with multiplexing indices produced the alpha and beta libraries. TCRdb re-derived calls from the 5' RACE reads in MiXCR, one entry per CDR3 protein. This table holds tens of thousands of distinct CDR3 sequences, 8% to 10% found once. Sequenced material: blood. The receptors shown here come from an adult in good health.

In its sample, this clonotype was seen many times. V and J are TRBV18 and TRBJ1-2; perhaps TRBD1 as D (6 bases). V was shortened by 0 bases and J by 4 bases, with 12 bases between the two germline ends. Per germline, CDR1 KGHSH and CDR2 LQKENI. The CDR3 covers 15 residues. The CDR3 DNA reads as TGTGCCAGCTCACCACCGATCGGACAGAGCTATGGCTACACCTTC. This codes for CASSPPIGQSYGYTF.

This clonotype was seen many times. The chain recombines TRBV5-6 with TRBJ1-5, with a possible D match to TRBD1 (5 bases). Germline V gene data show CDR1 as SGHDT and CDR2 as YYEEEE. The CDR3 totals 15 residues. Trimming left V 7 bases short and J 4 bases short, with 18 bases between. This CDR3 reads CASCQGGRGNQPQHF. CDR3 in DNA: TGTGCCAGCTGCCAGGGAGGGAGGGGTAATCAGCCCCAGCATTTT. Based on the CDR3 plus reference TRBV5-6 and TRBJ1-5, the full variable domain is DAGVTQSPTHLIKTRGQQVTLRCSPKSGHDTVSWYQQALGQGPQFIFQYYEEEERQRGNFPDRFSGHQFPNYSSELNVNALLLGDSALYLCASCQGGRGNQPQHFGDGTRLSIL.

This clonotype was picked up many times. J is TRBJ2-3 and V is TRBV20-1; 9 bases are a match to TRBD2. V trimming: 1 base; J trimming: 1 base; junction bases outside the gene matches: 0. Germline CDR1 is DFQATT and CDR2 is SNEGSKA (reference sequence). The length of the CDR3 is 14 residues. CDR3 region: CSARGTSGTDTQYF. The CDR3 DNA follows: TGCAGTGCTAGAGGGACTAGCGGCACAGATACGCAGTATTTT.

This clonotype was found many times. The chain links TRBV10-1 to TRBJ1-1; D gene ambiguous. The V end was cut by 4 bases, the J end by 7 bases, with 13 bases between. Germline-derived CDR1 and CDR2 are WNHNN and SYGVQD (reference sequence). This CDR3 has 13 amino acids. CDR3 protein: CASSVRISGEAFF. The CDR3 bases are TGCGCCAGCAGTGTAAGAATCAGCGGTGAAGCTTTCTTT.

The CDR3 spells CAWSEDGRWTEAFF. The CDR3 DNA is TGTGCCTGGAGCGAAGACGGGCGTTGGACTGAAGCTTTCTTT. V usage is TRBV30 and J usage is TRBJ1-1, with unresolved D. The CDR3 consists of 14 residues. Germline V gene lookup returns CDR1 GTSNPN and CDR2 SVGIG (reference sequence). The V end was cut by 3 bases, the J end by 5 bases, with 16 bases between.

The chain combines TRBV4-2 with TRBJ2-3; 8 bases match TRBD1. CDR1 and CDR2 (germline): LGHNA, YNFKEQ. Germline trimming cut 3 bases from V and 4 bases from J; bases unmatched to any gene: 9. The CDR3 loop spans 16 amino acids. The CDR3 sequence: CASSHSNQGAADTQYF. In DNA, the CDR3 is TGTGCCAGCAGCCACAGTAATCAGGGGGCGGCAGATACGCAGTATTTT.

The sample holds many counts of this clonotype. The CDR3 protein is CSAIIINTEAFF. CDR3 bases: TGCAGTGCGATAATCATCAACACTGAAGCTTTCTTT. The J gene is TRBJ1-1, the V gene TRBV20-1; D is undetermined. V lost 6 bases and J 2 bases, leaving 10 bases between the germline ends. The CDR3 consists of 12 residues. The germline gives CDR1 DFQATT, CDR2 SNEGSKA (reference sequence).

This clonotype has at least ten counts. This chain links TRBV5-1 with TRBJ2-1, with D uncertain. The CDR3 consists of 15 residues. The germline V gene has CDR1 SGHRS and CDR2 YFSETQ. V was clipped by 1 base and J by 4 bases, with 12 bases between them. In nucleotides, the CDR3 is TGCGCCAGCAGCTTGCAGGACCGCGCTTACAATGAGCAGTTCTTC. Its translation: CASSLQDRAYNEQFF.

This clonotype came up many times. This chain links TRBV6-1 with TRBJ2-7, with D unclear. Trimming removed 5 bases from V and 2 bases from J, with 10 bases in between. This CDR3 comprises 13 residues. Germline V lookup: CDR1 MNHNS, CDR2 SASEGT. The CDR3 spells CASSRATAYEQYF. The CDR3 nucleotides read TGTGCCAGCAGTCGGGCCACAGCCTACGAGCAGTACTTC.

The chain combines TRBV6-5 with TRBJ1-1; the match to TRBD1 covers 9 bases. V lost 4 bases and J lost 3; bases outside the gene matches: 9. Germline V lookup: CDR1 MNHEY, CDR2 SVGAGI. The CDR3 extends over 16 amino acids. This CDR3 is CASSSPGQGRHTEAFF. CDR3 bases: TGTGCCAGCAGTTCCCCCGGACAGGGGAGGCACACTGAAGCTTTCTTT.

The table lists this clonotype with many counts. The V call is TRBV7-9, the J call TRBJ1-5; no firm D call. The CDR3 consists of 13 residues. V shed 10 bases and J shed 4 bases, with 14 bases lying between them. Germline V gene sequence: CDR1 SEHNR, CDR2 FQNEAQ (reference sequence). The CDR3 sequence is CATSHESNQPQHF. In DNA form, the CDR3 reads TGTGCCACCTCTCATGAATCGAATCAGCCCCAGCATTTT.

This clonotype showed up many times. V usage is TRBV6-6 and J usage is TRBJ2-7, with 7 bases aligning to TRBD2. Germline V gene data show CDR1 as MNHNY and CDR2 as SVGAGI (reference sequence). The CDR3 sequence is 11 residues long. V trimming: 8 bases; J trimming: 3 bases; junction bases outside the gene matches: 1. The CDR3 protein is CASGGDYEQYF. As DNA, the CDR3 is TGTGCCAGCGGGGGGGACTACGAGCAGTACTTC.

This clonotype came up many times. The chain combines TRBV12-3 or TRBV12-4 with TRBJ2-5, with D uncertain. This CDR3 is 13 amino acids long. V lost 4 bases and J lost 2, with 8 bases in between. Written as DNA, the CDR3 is TGTGCCAGCAGTTCAAGATTACAAGAGACCCAGTACTTC. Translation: CASSSRLQETQYF.

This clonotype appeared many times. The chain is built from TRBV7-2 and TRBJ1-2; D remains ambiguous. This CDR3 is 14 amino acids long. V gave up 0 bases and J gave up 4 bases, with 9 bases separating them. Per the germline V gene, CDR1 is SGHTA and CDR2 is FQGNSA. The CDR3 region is CASSLAPHSYGYTF. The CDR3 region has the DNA TGTGCCAGCAGCTTAGCCCCCCACAGCTATGGCTACACCTTC.

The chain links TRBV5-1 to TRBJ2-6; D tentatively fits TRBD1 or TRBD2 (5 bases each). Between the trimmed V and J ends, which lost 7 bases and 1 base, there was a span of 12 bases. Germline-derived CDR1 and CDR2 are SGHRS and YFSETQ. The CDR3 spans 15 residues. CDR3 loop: CASGTGLSGANVLTF. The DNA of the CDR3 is TGCGCCAGCGGGACGGGGCTATCTGGGGCCAACGTCCTGACTTTC.

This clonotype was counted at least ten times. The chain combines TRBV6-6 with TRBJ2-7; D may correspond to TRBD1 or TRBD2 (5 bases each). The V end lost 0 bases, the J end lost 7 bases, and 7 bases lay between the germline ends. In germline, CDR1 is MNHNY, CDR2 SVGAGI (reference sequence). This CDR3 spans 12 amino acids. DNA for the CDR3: TGTGCCAGCAGTTACTCAGGGGAGGAGCAGTACTTC. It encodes CASSYSGEEQYF.

In DNA form, the CDR3 reads TGTGCCAGCAGCTTGTATCGGGCAGGGGTGTCCTACGAGCAGTACTTC. The encoded protein is CASSLYRAGVSYEQYF. This chain connects TRBV5-6 to TRBJ2-7, with D maybe TRBD1 (6 bases). The length of the CDR3 is 16 residues. Trimming removed 1 base at V and 1 base at J, with 15 bases between. The germline gives CDR1 SGHDT, CDR2 YYEEEE.

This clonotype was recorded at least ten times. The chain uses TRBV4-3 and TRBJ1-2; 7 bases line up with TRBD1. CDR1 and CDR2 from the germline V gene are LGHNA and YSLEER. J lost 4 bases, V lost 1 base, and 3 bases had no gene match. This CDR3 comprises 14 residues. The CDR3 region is CASSQAGQTYGYTF. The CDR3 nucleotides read TGCGCCAGCAGCCAAGCGGGACAGACCTATGGCTACACCTTC.

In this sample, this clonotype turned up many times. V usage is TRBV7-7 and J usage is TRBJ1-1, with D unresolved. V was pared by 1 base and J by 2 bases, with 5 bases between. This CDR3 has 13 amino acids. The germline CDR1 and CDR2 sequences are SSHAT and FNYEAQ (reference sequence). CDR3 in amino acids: CASSLVANTEAFF. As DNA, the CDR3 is TGTGCCAGCAGCTTAGTGGCAAACACTGAAGCTTTCTTT.

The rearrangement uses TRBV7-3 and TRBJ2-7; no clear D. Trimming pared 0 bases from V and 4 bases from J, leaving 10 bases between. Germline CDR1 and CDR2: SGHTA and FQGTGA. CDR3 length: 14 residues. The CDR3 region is CASSLTASGYEQYF. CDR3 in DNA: TGTGCCAGCAGCTTAACCGCCTCCGGGTACGAGCAGTACTTC.

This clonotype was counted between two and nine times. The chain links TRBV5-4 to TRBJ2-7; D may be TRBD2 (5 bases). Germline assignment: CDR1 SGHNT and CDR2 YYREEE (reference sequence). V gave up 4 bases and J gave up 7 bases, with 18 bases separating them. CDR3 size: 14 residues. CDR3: CASSPGRGKGEQYF. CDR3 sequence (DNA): TGTGCCAGCAGCCCTGGACGAGGGAAGGGAGAGCAGTACTTC.

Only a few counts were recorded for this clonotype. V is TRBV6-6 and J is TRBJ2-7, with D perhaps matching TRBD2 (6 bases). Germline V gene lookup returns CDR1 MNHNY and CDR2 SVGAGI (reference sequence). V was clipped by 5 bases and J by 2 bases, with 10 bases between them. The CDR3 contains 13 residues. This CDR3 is CASSRDSPYEQYF. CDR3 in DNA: TGTGCCAGCAGTCGGGACTCTCCCTACGAGCAGTACTTC.